This entry lists 32 T cell receptor beta chains sequenced from one sample in a study of T cell responses to AZD1222 COVID-19 vaccine. Produced via immunoSEQ multiplex PCR; TCRdb's table is partial and in-frame only. Here the sample spans over 110,000 clones, roughly 91% being singletons. The specimen comprised peripheral blood, sampled on day 0 of AZD1222 vaccination. These receptors originate from an adult in good health.

This clone was counted a single time. The V call is TRBV4-3, the J call TRBJ2-7; 11 bases are shared with TRBD1. Germline-derived CDR1 and CDR2 are LGHNA and YSLEER. Unmatched junction bases numbered 2, after V lost 4 bases and J lost 3 bases. This CDR3 region has 14 residues. In DNA, the CDR3 is TGCGCCAGCAGCCCGGGACAGGGGGACTACGAGCAGTACTTC. Protein: CASSPGQGDYEQYF.

The chain carries TRBV5-6 and TRBJ1-1; D gene uncertain. The CDR3 is 15 residues long. The V gene lost 4 bases and the J gene lost 1 base, with 14 bases spanning the gap. CDR1 and CDR2 (germline): SGHDT, YYEEEE. CDR3 bases: TGTGCCAGCAGCCAGGCGAGGTTATCGAACACTGAAGCTTTCTTT. Translation gives CASSQARLSNTEAFF.

V is TRBV12-3 or TRBV12-4 and J is TRBJ2-7, with 7 bases identical to TRBD1. V lost 5 bases and J lost 6; bases outside the gene matches: 4. The CDR3 sequence is 12 residues long. In DNA, the CDR3 is TGTGCCAGCAGTCCCGACAGGGCCGAGCAGTACTTC. Protein: CASSPDRAEQYF.

This rearrangement joins TRBV5-6 to TRBJ1-5, with 9 bases that match TRBD1. Looked up from germline, CDR1 is SGHDT and CDR2 is YYEEEE. J gave up 10 bases and V 4 bases, and 9 bases lay outside the gene matches. This CDR3 spans 14 amino acids. CDR3 in amino acids: CASSNRGPNVPQHF. The CDR3 nucleotides are TGTGCCAGCAGCAACAGGGGGCCCAATGTCCCCCAGCATTTT.

The chain carries TRBV7-2 and TRBJ1-5, with D perhaps matching TRBD1 (6 bases). V lost 1 base and J lost 2, with 12 bases in between. Per the germline V gene, CDR1 is SGHTA and CDR2 is FQGNSA. This CDR3 region has 16 residues. This CDR3 reads CASSLDSGEGNQPQHF. The CDR3 nucleotides are TGTGCCAGCAGCTTAGATTCAGGGGAAGGCAATCAGCCCCAGCATTTT.

The chain links TRBV18 to TRBJ2-7; TRBD1 matches 7 bases. The CDR3 loop spans 15 amino acids. V shed 3 bases and J 2 bases; nucleotides not matched to a gene: 7. Germline V lookup: CDR1 KGHSH, CDR2 LQKENI. The CDR3 DNA is TGTGCCAGCTCACCTCGACAGGGTGATGCCTACGAGCAGTACTTC. It yields the protein CASSPRQGDAYEQYF. Full variable domain (remainder filled in from reference TRBV18 and TRBJ2-7): NAGVMQNPRHLVRRRGQEARLRCSPMKGHSHVYWYRQLPEEGLKFMVYLQKENIIDESGMPKERFSAEFPKEGPSILRIQQVVRGDSAAYFCASSPRQGDAYEQYFGPGTRLTVT.

This chain's CDR3 is CASSLVKASDRADTQYF. The CDR3 region has the DNA TGTGCCAGCAGCTTGGTTAAGGCTAGCGATAGGGCAGATACGCAGTATTTT. This chain joins TRBV5-6 and TRBJ2-3, with D perhaps matching TRBD2 (6 bases). This CDR3 is 17 amino acids long. V was pared by 0 bases and J by 4 bases, with 18 bases between. Germline V gives CDR1 SGHDT, CDR2 YYEEEE.

This chain joins TRBV19 and TRBJ2-7; a possible D gene is TRBD1 (5 bases). V shed 2 bases and J shed 1 base, with 15 bases lying between them. Germline values: CDR1 LNHDA, CDR2 SQIVND (reference sequence). The CDR3 is 16 residues long. CDR3 amino acids: CASSITARALSYEQYF. The CDR3 DNA sequence: TGTGCCAGTAGTATAACGGCCAGGGCCCTATCCTACGAGCAGTACTTC.

The chain couples TRBV2 to TRBJ2-7; D is unclear. V lost 4 bases to trimming and J lost 6 bases, with 10 bases between them. This CDR3 has 12 amino acids. Germline assignment: CDR1 SNHLY and CDR2 FYNNEI. CDR3 loop: CASSGRAVEQYF. The CDR3 nucleotides are TGTGCCAGCAGTGGTCGGGCAGTCGAGCAGTACTTC.

The V call is TRBV19, the J call TRBJ1-2; 9 nucleotides agree with TRBD1. The CDR3 runs to 16 residues. The V segment lost 7 bases and the J segment 3 bases; nucleotides outside the gene matches: 12. Germline V gene sequence: CDR1 LNHDA, CDR2 SQIVND (reference sequence). The CDR3 coding sequence is TGTGCCAGTACCCATAACCGGGACAGGGTACACTATGGCTACACCTTC. Amino acid sequence: CASTHNRDRVHYGYTF.

The V and J genes are TRBV11-2 and TRBJ2-1; 8 bases are shared with TRBD2. Germline V CDR1 and CDR2: SGHAT, FQNNGV. V shed 3 bases and J 5 bases; nucleotides not matched to a gene: 9. The CDR3 consists of 16 residues. CDR3 sequence (DNA): TGTGCCAGCAGCTTGTGGAAGCGGGGGCTAGACAATGAGCAGTTCTTC. This sequence encodes CASSLWKRGLDNEQFF.

This chain connects TRBV3-1 (or the pseudogene TRBV3-2) to TRBJ2-1, with D maybe TRBD2 (5 bases). The CDR3 extends over 17 amino acids. Germline CDR1 reads LGHDT; CDR2 reads YNNKEL (reference sequence). V shed 1 base and J shed 1 base, with 14 bases lying between them. The DNA of the CDR3 is TGTGCCAGCAGCCAAGGACGAGCGGTCGATTCCTACAATGAGCAGTTCTTC. This codes for CASSQGRAVDSYNEQFF.

The chain uses TRBV18 and TRBJ1-2; a possible D gene is TRBD1 (5 bases). The CDR3 extends over 14 amino acids. Germline V gene data show CDR1 as KGHSH and CDR2 as LQKENI. V was shortened by 0 bases and J by 7 bases, with 12 bases between the two germline ends. For the CDR3, the DNA is TGTGCCAGCTCACCACCGTCCAGGGAAGGTGGCTACACCTTC. Its protein is CASSPPSREGGYTF.

This chain uses TRBV10-2 with TRBJ1-1; 7 bases are a match to TRBD1. Germline V gene lookup returns CDR1 WSHSY and CDR2 SAAADI. V was pared by 6 bases and J by 0 bases, with 1 base of the junction left unmatched. The CDR3 has 13 amino acids. The chain's CDR3 is CASRGQMNTEAFF. The CDR3 DNA reads TGCGCCAGCAGGGGACAGATGAACACTGAAGCTTTCTTT.

The V and J genes are TRBV10-3 and TRBJ2-3; possibly TRBD2 for D (5 bases). The V end was cut by 5 bases, the J end by 4 bases, with 16 bases between. The CDR3 covers 15 residues. The germline gives CDR1 ENHRY, CDR2 SYGVKD. For the CDR3, the DNA is TGTGCCATCAGTCAAGATACTAGTACTGCAGATACGCAGTATTTT. It codes for CAISQDTSTADTQYF.

This chain uses TRBV19 with TRBJ2-3, with TRBD2 identical over 14 bases. CDR3 length equals 14 residues. Germline CDR1 LNHDA, CDR2 SQIVND (reference sequence). Germline trimming cut 4 bases from V and 14 bases from J; bases unmatched to any gene: 8. CDR3 DNA: TGTGCCAGTAGTACGGGACTAGCGGGAGTAAATCCGTATTTT. Its protein is CASSTGLAGVNPYF.

The rearrangement joins TRBV28 to TRBJ1-2; D not certain. V lost 4 bases, J lost 8 bases, and 11 bases lay in between. Looked up from germline, CDR1 is MDHEN and CDR2 is SYDVKM. CDR3 size: 12 residues. The CDR3 DNA reads TGTGCCAGCAGTTCCGGCGGAAGGGGCTACACCTTC. Its translation: CASSSGGRGYTF.

V is TRBV30 and J is TRBJ1-4, with D maybe TRBD1 (6 bases). Trimming took 5 bases from V and 7 from J, leaving 17 bases between them. Germline V gene lookup returns CDR1 GTSNPN and CDR2 SVGIG (reference sequence). There are 14 residues in the CDR3. As DNA, the CDR3 is TGTGCCTGGGTCAGGGGTCCTCCTCCTGAAAAACTGTTTTTT. Amino acid sequence: CAWVRGPPPEKLFF. Together with reference TRBV30 and TRBJ1-4, the CDR3 gives the full variable domain: SQTIHQWPATLVQPVGSPLSLECTVEGTSNPNLYWYRQAAGRGLQLLFYSVGIGQISSEVPQNLSASRPQDRQFILSSKKLLLSDSGFYLCAWVRGPPPEKLFFGSGTQLSVL.

This chain uses TRBV20-1 with TRBJ1-1, with TRBD1 identical over 7 bases. Per the germline V gene, CDR1 is DFQATT and CDR2 is SNEGSKA (reference sequence). The ends lost 3 bases at V and 1 base at J; junction bases unmatched: 8. CDR3 length: 15 amino acids. CDR3 in amino acids: CSASVDRAKNTEAFF. In DNA form, the CDR3 reads TGCAGTGCTAGTGTTGACAGGGCCAAGAACACTGAAGCTTTCTTT.

CDR3 nucleotides: TGTGCCAGCAGCACGGGACAGGATAACTATGGCTACACCTTC. This gives the protein CASSTGQDNYGYTF. The chain carries TRBV5-4 and TRBJ1-2; TRBD1 aligns across 8 bases. The CDR3 runs 14 residues. Germline-derived CDR1 and CDR2 are SGHNT and YYREEE (reference sequence). J lost 1 base, V lost 4 bases, and 3 bases had no gene match.

This chain links TRBV6-5 with TRBJ2-3; no firm D call. CDR1 MNHEY and CDR2 SVGAGI come from the germline V gene. V lost 6 bases, J lost 6 bases, and 10 bases lay in between. This CDR3 is 12 amino acids long. The CDR3: CASRGAADTQYF. The CDR3 nucleotides read TGTGCCAGCAGGGGCGCCGCGGATACGCAGTATTTT.

The rearrangement uses TRBV9 and TRBJ2-7, with TRBD1 matching 7 bases. Germline assignment: CDR1 SGDLS and CDR2 YYNGEE. V was pared by 3 bases and J by 5 bases, with 8 bases of the junction left unmatched. The CDR3 consists of 14 residues. CDR3 in DNA: TGTGCCAGCAGCGAAAGGGGGCGCTGGCACGAGCAGTACTTC. Its translation is CASSERGRWHEQYF.

V is TRBV9 and J is TRBJ1-6; TRBD1 aligns across 8 bases. Losses at the gene ends were 0 bases for V and 8 bases for J; bases not matched to a gene: 4. Germline CDR1 SGDLS, CDR2 YYNGEE. The CDR3 is 15 amino acids. The CDR3 here is CASSVGQGRDSPLHF. The CDR3 DNA is TGTGCCAGCAGCGTAGGACAGGGGAGGGATTCACCCCTCCACTTT.

The rearrangement uses TRBV6-5 and TRBJ1-2; tentatively, D is TRBD1 (6 bases). Germline lookup yields CDR1 MNHEY and CDR2 SVGAGI. The CDR3 totals 13 residues. V was trimmed by 2 bases and J by 4 bases, leaving 8 bases between them. CDR3 region: CASSYTGSYGYTF. DNA of the CDR3: TGTGCCAGCAGTTACACAGGGAGCTATGGCTACACCTTC.

The CDR3: CASWAARDSYEQYF. Written as DNA, the CDR3 is TGTGCCAGCTGGGCTGCCAGAGACTCCTACGAGCAGTACTTC. The rearrangement uses TRBV2 and TRBJ2-7; no clear D. Germline V gene lookup returns CDR1 SNHLY and CDR2 FYNNEI. V was trimmed by 8 bases and J by 0 bases, leaving 14 bases between them. The CDR3 contains 14 residues.

The chain links TRBV5-1 to TRBJ2-7; TRBD1 aligns across 7 bases. The CDR3 runs to 15 residues. From germline, CDR1 is SGHRS and CDR2 YFSETQ. The V and J ends lost 2 bases and 3 bases, in that order; junction bases with no gene match: 8. CDR3 in amino acids: CASSFEQGTGYEQYF. For the CDR3, the DNA is TGCGCCAGCAGCTTCGAACAGGGGACGGGCTACGAGCAGTACTTC. The full variable domain, rest sourced from reference TRBV5-1 and TRBJ2-7, is KAGVTQTPRYLIKTRGQQVTLSCSPISGHRSVSWYQQTPGQGLQFLFEYFSETQRNKGNFPGRFSGRQFSNSRSEMNVSTLELGDSALYLCASSFEQGTGYEQYFGPGTRLTVT.

This chain joins TRBV24-1 and TRBJ1-2; D call uncertain. Germline lookup yields CDR1 KGHDR and CDR2 SFDVKD. This CDR3 spans 14 amino acids. V lost 9 bases to trimming and J lost 4 bases, with 17 bases between them. This CDR3 reads CATLRIGVGYGYTF. CDR3 bases: TGTGCCACCCTGCGAATCGGGGTAGGCTATGGCTACACCTTC.

The chain is built from TRBV29-1 and TRBJ1-1; D gene unclear. Trimming cost V 3 bases and J 0 bases, with 11 bases left between them. CDR1 SQVTM and CDR2 ANQGSEA come from the germline V gene. The CDR3 is made up of 14 amino acids. The CDR3 loop is CSVERLNMNTEAFF. CDR3 coding DNA: TGCAGCGTTGAGCGCCTTAATATGAACACTGAAGCTTTCTTT.

This clone was counted only a few times. The rearrangement uses TRBV3-1 (or the pseudogene TRBV3-2) and TRBJ2-7; 7 nucleotides match TRBD1. The CDR3 runs to 13 residues. Germline V gives CDR1 LGHDT, CDR2 YNNKEL (reference sequence). The ends lost 10 bases at V and 3 bases at J; junction bases unmatched: 9. CDR3 sequence (DNA): TGTGCCACCCCTGGACAGGCTGACTACGAGCAGTACTTC. As protein: CATPGQADYEQYF.

This chain joins TRBV29-1 and TRBJ1-1; TRBD1 matches at 7 bases. This CDR3 is 12 amino acids long. Germline V gene lookup returns CDR1 SQVTM and CDR2 ANQGSEA. J gave up 1 base and V 8 bases, and 4 bases lay outside the gene matches. The CDR3 DNA follows: TGCAGCACTAACAGGGGGAACACTGAAGCTTTCTTT. It encodes CSTNRGNTEAFF.

V gene TRBV14 combines with J gene TRBJ2-3, with a weak D call TRBD2 (6 bases). Germline V lookup: CDR1 SGHDN, CDR2 FVKESK. This CDR3 spans 19 amino acids. V dropped 3 bases and J dropped 3 bases, with 25 bases sitting between them. As DNA, the CDR3 is TGTGCCAGCAGCCATTCGTTGGGCGGGAATTCCCTAGCAACAGATACGCAGTATTTT. Residues: CASSHSLGGNSLATDTQYF.

The rearrangement uses TRBV10-1 and TRBJ2-7; D is possibly TRBD2 (5 bases). The CDR3 is 15 residues long. From germline, CDR1 is WNHNN and CDR2 SYGVQD (reference sequence). Trimming took off 2 bases at V and 6 bases at J, with 17 bases between the two ends. The CDR3 coding sequence is TGCGCCAGCAGTGAGCCCCTCATACTAGATCCCGAGCAGTACTTC. The encoded protein is CASSEPLILDPEQYF.